A single sample gave rise to the 9 T cell receptor beta chains below, sequenced in a study of blood T cell repertoires in COVID-19. The assay was immunoSEQ multiplex PCR, and TCRdb's table has in-frame clones only and misses some. There are about 280,000 clones in the sample; more than 80% occur only once, and roughly 4.3% lies in the top ten. The sample comprised PBMCs or T cells enriched from blood (not recorded which). Receptor source: a woman under 40 with acute COVID-19.

The chain combines TRBV5-1 with TRBJ2-2, with a tentative D call TRBD2 (5 bases). The CDR3 is made up of 16 amino acids. The V end lost 0 bases, the J end lost 1 base, and 10 bases lay between the germline ends. CDR1 and CDR2 (germline): SGHRS, YFSETQ. CDR3 protein: CASSLDGVENTGELFF. As DNA, the CDR3 is TGCGCCAGCAGCTTGGACGGGGTAGAGAACACCGGGGAGCTGTTTTTT.

J is TRBJ2-7 and V is TRBV27, with D unresolved. CDR3 size: 14 residues. V was clipped by 2 bases and J by 4 bases, with 12 bases between them. From germline, CDR1 is MNHEY and CDR2 SMNVEV (reference sequence). CDR3 loop: CASSLGPAGYEQYF. CDR3 DNA sequence: TGTGCCAGCAGTTTAGGCCCCGCCGGGTACGAGCAGTACTTC.

CDR3 amino acids: CASSDRSASNEKLFF. CDR3 in DNA: TGTGCCAGCAGCGACAGGAGCGCATCTAATGAAAAACTGTTTTTT. The chain is built from TRBV6-5 and TRBJ1-4; weak D call: TRBD1 (6 bases). The CDR3 spans 15 residues. V was cut by 6 bases and J by 3 bases, with 14 bases left in between. Germline V gives CDR1 MNHEY, CDR2 SVGAGI.

The chain links TRBV29-1 to TRBJ2-1, with D possibly being TRBD2 (6 bases). The CDR3 is 11 amino acids. V lost 8 bases and J 6 bases, leaving 11 bases between the germline ends. Germline V gives CDR1 SQVTM, CDR2 ANQGSEA. CDR3 in DNA: TGCAGCTTGGGACTCGGCAATGAGCAGTTCTTC. Translation: CSLGLGNEQFF.

CDR3 nucleotide sequence: TGTGCCAGCAGTTACGCCCGGGACAGGAGCTCCTACGAGCAGTACTTC. Translation gives CASSYARDRSSYEQYF. This chain links TRBV6-5 with TRBJ2-7, with 8 bases aligning to TRBD1. Germline CDR1 reads MNHEY; CDR2 reads SVGAGI. The CDR3 is 16 residues long. With V trimmed by 2 bases and J by 0 bases, 6 bases remained unmatched.

J is TRBJ1-1 and V is TRBV27; no definite D call. Trimming pared 0 bases from V and 0 bases from J, leaving 11 bases between. CDR3 length: 16 residues. Germline V gene sequence: CDR1 MNHEY, CDR2 SMNVEV (reference sequence). CDR3 DNA sequence: TGTGCCAGCAGTTTATCCGGACTCAGGTTGAACACTGAAGCTTTCTTT. Protein sequence: CASSLSGLRLNTEAFF.

CDR3 coding DNA: TGTGCCAGCAGCTTAGGCCACGGGACTGAAGCTTTCTTT. Amino acids: CASSLGHGTEAFF. The chain joins TRBV11-2 to TRBJ1-1, with D unclear. The CDR3 totals 13 residues. Between the trimmed V and J ends, which lost 1 base and 5 bases, there was a span of 8 bases. Germline V gene sequence: CDR1 SGHAT, CDR2 FQNNGV.

The chain employs TRBV28 and TRBJ1-2; D is unclear. The CDR3 has 12 amino acids. Trimming shortened V by 8 bases and J by 2 bases, and 9 bases separated the two germline ends. CDR1 and CDR2 from the germline V gene are MDHEN and SYDVKM. The CDR3 loop reads CASAWQNYGYTF. The CDR3 nucleotides read TGTGCCAGCGCTTGGCAAAACTATGGCTACACCTTC.

The chain has TRBV4-1 and TRBJ1-6; weak D call: TRBD1 (6 bases). Trimming cost V 0 bases and J 0 bases, with 18 bases left between them. The CDR3 extends over 20 amino acids. The germline CDR1 and CDR2 sequences are MGHRA and YSYEKL. The DNA of the CDR3 is TGCGCCAGCAGCCAAGATCGCGAAGGACAGAGCTTCTCCTATAATTCACCCCTCCACTTT. It yields the protein CASSQDREGQSFSYNSPLHF.